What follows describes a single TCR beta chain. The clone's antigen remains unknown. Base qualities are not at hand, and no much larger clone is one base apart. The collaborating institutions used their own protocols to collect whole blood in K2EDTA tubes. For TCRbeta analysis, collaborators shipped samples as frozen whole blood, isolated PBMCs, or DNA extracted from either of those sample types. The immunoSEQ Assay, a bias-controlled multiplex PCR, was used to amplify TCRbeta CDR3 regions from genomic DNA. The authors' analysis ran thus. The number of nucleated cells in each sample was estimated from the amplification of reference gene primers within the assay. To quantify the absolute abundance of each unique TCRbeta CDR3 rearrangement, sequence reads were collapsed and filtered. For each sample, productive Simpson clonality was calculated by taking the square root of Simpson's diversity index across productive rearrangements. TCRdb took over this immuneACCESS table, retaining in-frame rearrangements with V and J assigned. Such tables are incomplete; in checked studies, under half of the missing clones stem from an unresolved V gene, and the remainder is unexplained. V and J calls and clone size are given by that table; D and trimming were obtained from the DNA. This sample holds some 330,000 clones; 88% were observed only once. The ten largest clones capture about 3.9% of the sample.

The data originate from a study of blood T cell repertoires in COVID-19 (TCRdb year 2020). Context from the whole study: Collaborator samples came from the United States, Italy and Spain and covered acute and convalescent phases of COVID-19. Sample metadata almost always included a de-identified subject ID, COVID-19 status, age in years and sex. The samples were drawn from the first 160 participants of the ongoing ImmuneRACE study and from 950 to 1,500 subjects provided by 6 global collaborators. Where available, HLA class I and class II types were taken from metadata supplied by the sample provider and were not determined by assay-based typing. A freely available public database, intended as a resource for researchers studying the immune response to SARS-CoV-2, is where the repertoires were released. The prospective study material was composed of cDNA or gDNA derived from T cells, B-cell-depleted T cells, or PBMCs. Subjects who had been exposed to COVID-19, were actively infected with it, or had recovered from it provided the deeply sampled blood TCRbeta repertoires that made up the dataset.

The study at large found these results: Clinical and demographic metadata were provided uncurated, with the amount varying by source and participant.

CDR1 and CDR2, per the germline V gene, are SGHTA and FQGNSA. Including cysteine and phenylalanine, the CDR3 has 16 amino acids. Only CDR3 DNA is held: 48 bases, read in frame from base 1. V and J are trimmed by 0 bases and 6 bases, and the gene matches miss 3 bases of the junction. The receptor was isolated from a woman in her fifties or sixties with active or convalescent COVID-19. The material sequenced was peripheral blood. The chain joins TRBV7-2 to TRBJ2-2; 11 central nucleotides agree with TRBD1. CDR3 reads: CASSLATGQGAGELFF. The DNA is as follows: TGTGCCAGCAGCTTAGCGACGGGACAGGGGGCCGGGGAGCTGTTTTTT.